This entry is about one TCR beta chain. The data are from a study of blood T cell repertoires in COVID-19. Looking at the study overall: Italy, Spain and the United States were the sources of the convalescent and acute COVID-19 samples.

Which cohort a participant joined came from the clinical history participants gave. Under the authors' procedure: Using reference gene primer amplification, nucleated cell counts were estimated. Produced via immunoSEQ multiplex PCR; TCRdb's table is partial and in-frame only. V and J calls and clone size follow that table, whereas D and trimming were derived from the DNA. The profile shows 250,000 to 300,000 clones, roughly 80% of them singletons. Germline CDR1 MNHNS, CDR2 SASEGT. CDR3 size: 14 residues. The V gene lost 2 bases and the J gene lost 3 bases, with 11 bases spanning the gap. This clonotype was obtained from a man in his forties who had been exposed to COVID-19. Sequenced sample: PBMCs or T cells enriched from blood (not recorded which). The chain couples TRBV6-1 to TRBJ2-7; no definite D call. CDR3: CASSESGDFYEQYF. The CDR3 region has the DNA TGTGCCAGCAGTGAAAGTGGAGATTTCTACGAGCAGTACTTC.